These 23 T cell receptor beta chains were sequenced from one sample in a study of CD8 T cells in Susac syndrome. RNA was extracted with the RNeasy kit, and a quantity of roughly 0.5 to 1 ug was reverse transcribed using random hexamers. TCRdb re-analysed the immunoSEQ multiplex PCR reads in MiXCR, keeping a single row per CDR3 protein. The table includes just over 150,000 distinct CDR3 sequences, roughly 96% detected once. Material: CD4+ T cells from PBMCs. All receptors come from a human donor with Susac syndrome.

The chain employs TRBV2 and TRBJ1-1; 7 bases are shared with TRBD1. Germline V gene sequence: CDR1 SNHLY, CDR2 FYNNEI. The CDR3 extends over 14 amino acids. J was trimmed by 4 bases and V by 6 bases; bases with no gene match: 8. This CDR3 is CASRTTGVSTEAFF. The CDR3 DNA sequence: TGTGCCAGCAGGACAACAGGGGTGAGCACTGAAGCTTTCTTT. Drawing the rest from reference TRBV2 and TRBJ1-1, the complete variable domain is EPEVTQTPSHQVTQMGQEVILRCVPISNHLYFYWYRQILGQKVEFLVSFYNNEISEKSEIFDDQFSVERPDGSNFTLKIRSTKLEDSAMYFCASRTTGVSTEAFFGQGTRLTVV.

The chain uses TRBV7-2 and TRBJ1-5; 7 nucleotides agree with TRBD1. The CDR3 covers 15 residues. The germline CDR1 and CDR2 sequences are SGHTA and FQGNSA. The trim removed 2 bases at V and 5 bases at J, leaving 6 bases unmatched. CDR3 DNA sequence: TGTGCCAGCAGCTTAAGGCAGGGGGGGGATCAGCCCCAGCATTTT. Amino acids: CASSLRQGGDQPQHF. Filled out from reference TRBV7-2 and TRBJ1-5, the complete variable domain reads GAGVSQSPSNKVTEKGKDVELRCDPISGHTALYWYRQSLGQGLEFLIYFQGNSAPDKSGLPSDRFSAERTGGSVSTLTIQRTQQEDSAVYLCASSLRQGGDQPQHFGDGTRLSIL.

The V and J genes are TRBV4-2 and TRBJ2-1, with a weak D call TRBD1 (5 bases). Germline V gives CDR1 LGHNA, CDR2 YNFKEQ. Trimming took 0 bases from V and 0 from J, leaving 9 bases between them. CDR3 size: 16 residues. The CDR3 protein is CASSQEGRDSYNEQFF. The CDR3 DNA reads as TGTGCCAGCAGCCAAGAAGGCAGGGACTCCTACAATGAGCAGTTCTTC.

CDR3 nucleotides: TGTGCCATCAGTGAGTCCCGACTGGGTAGCAATCAGCCCCAGCATTTT. Amino acids: CAISESRLGSNQPQHF. The V and J genes are TRBV10-3 and TRBJ1-5; D remains unclear. Germline lookup yields CDR1 ENHRY and CDR2 SYGVKD. Trimming stripped 0 bases from V and 0 bases from J, with 9 bases between. The CDR3 is 16 amino acids.

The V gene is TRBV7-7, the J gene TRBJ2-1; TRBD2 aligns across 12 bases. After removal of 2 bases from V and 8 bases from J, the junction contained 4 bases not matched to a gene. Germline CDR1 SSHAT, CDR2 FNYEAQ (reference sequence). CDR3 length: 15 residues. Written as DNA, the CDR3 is TGTGCCAGCAGCTTACTAGCGGGGGGGATCGATGAGCAGTTCTTC. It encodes CASSLLAGGIDEQFF.

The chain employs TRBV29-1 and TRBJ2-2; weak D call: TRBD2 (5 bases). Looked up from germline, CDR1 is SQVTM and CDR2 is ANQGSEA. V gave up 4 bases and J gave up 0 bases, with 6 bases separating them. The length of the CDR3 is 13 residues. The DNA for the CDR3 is TGCAGCGTTGGAGGGACGAACACCGGGGAGCTGTTTTTT. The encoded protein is CSVGGTNTGELFF.

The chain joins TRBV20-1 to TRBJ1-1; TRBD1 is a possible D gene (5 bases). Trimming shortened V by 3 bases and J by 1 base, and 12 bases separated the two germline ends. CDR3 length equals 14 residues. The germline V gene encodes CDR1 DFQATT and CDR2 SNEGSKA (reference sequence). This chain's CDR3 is CSASSITGNTEAFF. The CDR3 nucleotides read TGCAGTGCTAGTAGTATTACAGGGAACACTGAAGCTTTCTTT.

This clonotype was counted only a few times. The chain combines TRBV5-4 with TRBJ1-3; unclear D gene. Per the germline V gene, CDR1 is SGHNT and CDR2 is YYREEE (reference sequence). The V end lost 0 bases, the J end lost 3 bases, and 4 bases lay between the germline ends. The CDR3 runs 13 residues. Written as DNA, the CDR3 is TGTGCCAGCAGCTTGGACGGTGGAAACACCATATATTTT. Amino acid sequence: CASSLDGGNTIYF.

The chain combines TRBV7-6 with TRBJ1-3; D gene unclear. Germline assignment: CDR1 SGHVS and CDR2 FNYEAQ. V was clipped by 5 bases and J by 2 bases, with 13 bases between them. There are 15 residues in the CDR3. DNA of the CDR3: TGTGCCAGCAGCCCCCGGGCCCCACCTGGAAACACCATATATTTT. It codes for CASSPRAPPGNTIYF.

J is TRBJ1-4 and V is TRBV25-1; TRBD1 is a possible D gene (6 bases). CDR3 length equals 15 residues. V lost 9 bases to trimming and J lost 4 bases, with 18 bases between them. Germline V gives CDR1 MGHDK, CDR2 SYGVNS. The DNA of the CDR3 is TGTGCCAGTCGGATCCGGGAAGGGGGTAATGAAAAACTGTTTTTT. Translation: CASRIREGGNEKLFF.

The CDR3 nucleotides are TGTGCCAGCAGACAACTAGCGGGGGGGAACAATGAGCAGTTCTTC. As protein: CASRQLAGGNNEQFF. The chain joins TRBV11-2 to TRBJ2-1, with 13 bases fitting TRBD2. Trimming cost V 6 bases and J 5 bases; bases outside gene matches: 4. The CDR3 has 15 amino acids. CDR1 and CDR2 from the germline V gene are SGHAT and FQNNGV.

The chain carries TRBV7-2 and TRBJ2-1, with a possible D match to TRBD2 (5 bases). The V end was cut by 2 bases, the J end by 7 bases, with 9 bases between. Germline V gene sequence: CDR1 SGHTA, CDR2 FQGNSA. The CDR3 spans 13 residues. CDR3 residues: CASSLKTGNEQFF. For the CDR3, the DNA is TGTGCCAGCAGCTTAAAAACGGGGAATGAGCAGTTCTTC.

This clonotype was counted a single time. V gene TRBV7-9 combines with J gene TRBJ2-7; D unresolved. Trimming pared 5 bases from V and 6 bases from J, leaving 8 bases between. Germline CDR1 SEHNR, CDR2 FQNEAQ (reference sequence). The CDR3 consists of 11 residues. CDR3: CASSPAAEQYF. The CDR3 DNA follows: TGTGCCAGCAGCCCCGCGGCCGAGCAGTACTTC. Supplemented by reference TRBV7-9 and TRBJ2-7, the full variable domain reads DTGVSQNPRHKITKRGQNVTFRCDPISEHNRLYWYRQTLGQGPEFLTYFQNEAQLEKSRLLSDRFSAERPKGSFSTLEIQRTEQGDSAMYLCASSPAAEQYFGPGTRLTVT.

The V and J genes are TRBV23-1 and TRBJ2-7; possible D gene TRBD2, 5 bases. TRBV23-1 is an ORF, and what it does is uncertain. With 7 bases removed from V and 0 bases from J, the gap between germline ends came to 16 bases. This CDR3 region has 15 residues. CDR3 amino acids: CASNPLARDSYEQYF. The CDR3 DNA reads TGCGCCAGCAATCCCCTAGCCCGTGACTCCTACGAGCAGTACTTC.

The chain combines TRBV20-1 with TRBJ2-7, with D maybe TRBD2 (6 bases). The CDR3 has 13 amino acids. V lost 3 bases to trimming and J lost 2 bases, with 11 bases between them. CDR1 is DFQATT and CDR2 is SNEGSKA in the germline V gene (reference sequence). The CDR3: CSASGSGAYEQYF. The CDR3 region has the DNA TGCAGTGCTAGCGGTAGCGGAGCCTACGAGCAGTACTTC.

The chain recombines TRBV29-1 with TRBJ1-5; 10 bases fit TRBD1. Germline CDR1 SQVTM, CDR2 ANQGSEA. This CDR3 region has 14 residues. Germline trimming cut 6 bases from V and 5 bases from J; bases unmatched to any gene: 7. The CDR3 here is CSVIGQGDHQPQHF. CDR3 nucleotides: TGCAGCGTAATAGGACAGGGGGATCATCAGCCCCAGCATTTT.

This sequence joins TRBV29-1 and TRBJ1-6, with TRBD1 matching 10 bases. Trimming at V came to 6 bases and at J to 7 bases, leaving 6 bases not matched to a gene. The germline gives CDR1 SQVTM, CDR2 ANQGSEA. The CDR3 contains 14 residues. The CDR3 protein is CSVVSTGGNSPLHF. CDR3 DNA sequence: TGCAGCGTAGTATCGACAGGGGGCAATTCACCCCTCCACTTT.

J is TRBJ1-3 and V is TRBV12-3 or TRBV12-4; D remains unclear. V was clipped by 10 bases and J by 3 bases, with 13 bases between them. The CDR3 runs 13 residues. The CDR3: CATTHGYGNTIYF. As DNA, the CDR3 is TGTGCCACCACGCACGGGTATGGAAACACCATATATTTT.

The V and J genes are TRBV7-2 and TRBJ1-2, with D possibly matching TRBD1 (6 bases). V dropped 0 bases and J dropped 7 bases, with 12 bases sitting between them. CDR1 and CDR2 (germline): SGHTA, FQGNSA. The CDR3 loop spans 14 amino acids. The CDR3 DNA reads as TGTGCCAGCAGCTTAGCGCGGGCAGGGGCTGGCTACACCTTC. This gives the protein CASSLARAGAGYTF.

The CDR3 sequence: CSVGGAPNTEAFF. CDR3 DNA sequence: TGCAGCGTTGGGGGGGCTCCGAACACTGAAGCTTTCTTT. The chain combines TRBV29-1 with TRBJ1-1; D may be TRBD1 (6 bases). Germline loops: CDR1 SQVTM, CDR2 ANQGSEA. The germline V and J ends were trimmed by 4 bases and 1 base, with 10 bases remaining between them. The CDR3 loop spans 13 amino acids. The variable domain in full, with the rest retrieved from reference TRBV29-1 and TRBJ1-1, is SAVISQKPSRDICQRGTSLTIQCQVDSQVTMMFWYRQQPGQSLTLIATANQGSEATYESGFVIDKFPISRPNLTFSTLTVSNMSPEDSSIYLCSVGGAPNTEAFFGQGTRLTVV.

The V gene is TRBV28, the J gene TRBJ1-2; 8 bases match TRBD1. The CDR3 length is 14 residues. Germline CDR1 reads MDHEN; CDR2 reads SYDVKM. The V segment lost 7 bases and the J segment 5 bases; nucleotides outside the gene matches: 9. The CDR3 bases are TGTGCCAGCACCATCTCAGGGGGCCGGTATGGCTACACCTTC. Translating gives CASTISGGRYGYTF.

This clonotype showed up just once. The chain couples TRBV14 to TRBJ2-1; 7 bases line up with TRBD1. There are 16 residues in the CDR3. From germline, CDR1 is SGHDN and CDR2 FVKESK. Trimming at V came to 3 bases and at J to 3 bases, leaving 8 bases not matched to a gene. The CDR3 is CASSQTGTKIYNEQFF. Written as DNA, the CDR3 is TGTGCCAGCAGCCAGACAGGGACAAAAATCTACAATGAGCAGTTCTTC.

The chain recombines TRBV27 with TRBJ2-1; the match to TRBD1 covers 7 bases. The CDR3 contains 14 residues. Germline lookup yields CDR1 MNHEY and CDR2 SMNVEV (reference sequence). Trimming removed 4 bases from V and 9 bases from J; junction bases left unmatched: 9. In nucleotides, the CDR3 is TGTGCCAGCAGTTCAGGCAGGGGGTCGGGTGAGCAGTTCTTC. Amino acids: CASSSGRGSGEQFF.